This TCR beta chain was recovered during a study of CD8 T cells in Susac syndrome. From blood CD8+ and CD4+ T cells, TCR beta sequences were generated. This clonotype was found once. Per the germline V gene, CDR1 is LGHNT and CDR2 is FRNRAP. Trimming took off 2 bases at V and 0 bases at J, with 16 bases between the two ends. The CDR3 loop spans 17 amino acids. Reverse transcription of about 0.5 to 1 ug RNA used random hexamers. The authors amplified TCR beta CDR3 across 54 Vbeta and 13 Jbeta using immunoSEQ multiplex PCR. One entry per CDR3 protein results from TCRdb running MiXCR on the immunoSEQ multiplex PCR reads. The sample holds a few hundred thousand distinct CDR3 sequences; 85% are singletons and the top ten take roughly 0.22%.

This clonotype originated in a human donor with multiple sclerosis. This rearrangement joins TRBV12-5 to TRBJ1-1; possibly TRBD1 for D (6 bases). The material sequenced was CD8+ T cells from PBMCs. The CDR3 region is CASGLTTWGPLNTEAFF. DNA of the CDR3: TGTGCTAGTGGTTTGACCACATGGGGGCCCCTGAACACTGAAGCTTTCTTT.